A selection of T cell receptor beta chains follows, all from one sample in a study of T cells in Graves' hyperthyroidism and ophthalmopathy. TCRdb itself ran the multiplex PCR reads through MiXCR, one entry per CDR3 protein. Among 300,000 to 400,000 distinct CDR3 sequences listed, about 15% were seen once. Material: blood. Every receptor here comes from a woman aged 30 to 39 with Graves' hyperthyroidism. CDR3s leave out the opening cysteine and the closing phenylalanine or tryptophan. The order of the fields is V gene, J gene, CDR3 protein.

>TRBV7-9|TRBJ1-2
ASSPPGGYGYT
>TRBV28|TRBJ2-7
ASRDPISYEQY
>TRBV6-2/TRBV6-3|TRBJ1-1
ASSAEVSEAF
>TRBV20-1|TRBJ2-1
SAEREGHYEQF
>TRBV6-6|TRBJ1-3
ASSSDRIGTNTIY
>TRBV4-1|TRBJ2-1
ASSQGQIHNEQF
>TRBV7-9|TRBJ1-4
ASSLMTGGAEKLF
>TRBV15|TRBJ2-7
ATSRGWERTEQY
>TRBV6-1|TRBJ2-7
ASSPGTKRGYEQY
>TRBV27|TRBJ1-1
ASSLGVGARGTEAF
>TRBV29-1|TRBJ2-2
SVQHRQGGTGELF
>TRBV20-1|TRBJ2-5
SASSRGSQETQY
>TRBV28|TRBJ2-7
ASSLGGGLELEQY
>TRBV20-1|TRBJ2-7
SRVPDPGGIGGEQY
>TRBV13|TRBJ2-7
ASSLGPFAYEQY
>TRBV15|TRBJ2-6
ATSRRTGTGANVLT
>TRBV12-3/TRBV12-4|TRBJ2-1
ASSASGRASEQF
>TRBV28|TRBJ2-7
ASSPRGRGSYEQY
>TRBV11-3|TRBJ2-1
ASSLDQSSFNEQF
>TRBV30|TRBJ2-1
AWNPAVHNEQF
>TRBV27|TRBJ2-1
ASSLCRPSGSCGRF
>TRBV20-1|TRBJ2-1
SASPLLAGGRYEQF
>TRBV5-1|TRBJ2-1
ASSYGADNEQF
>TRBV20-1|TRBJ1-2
SAGSPGQRNGYT
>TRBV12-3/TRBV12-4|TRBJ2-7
ASTQGQLSYEQY
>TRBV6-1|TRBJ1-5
ASSQGTQPQH
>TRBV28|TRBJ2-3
ASSSPSHAGGPDTQY
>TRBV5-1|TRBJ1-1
ASSFAGGASEAF
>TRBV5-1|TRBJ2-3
ASRPGQAGLDTQY
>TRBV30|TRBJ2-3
AWSVKAGASDTQY
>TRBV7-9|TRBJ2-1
ASSLPTAYNEQF
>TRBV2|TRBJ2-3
ASSALASSTDTQY
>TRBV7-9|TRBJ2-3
ASSLRGRADTDTQY
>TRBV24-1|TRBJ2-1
ATSDGFRGEQF
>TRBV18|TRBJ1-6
ASSSGRRGQSSPLH
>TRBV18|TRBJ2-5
ASSPGQSPY
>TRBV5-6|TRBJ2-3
ASSLLRRSAASNTDTQY
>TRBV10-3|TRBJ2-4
AISESGIAKNIQY
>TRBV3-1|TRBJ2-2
ASSQVRDTGELF
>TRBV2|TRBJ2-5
ASNSGSAGETQY
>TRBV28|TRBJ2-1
ASSLPAGGSYNEQF
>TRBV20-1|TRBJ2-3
SASTSVPSTDTQY
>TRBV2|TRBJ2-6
ASTRLVSSGANVLT
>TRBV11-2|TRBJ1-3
ASSTGQGSFSGNTIY
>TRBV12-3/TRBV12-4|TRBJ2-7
ASSPGAGPDFPRSYEQY